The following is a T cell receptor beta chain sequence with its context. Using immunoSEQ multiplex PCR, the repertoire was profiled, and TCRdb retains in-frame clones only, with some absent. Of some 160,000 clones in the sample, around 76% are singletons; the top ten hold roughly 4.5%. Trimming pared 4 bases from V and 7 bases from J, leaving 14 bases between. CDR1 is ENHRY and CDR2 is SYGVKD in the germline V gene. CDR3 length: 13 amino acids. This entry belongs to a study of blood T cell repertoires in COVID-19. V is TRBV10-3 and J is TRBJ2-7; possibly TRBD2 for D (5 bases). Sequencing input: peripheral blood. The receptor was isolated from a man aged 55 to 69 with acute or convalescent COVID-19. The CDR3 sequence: CAISGGRKGEQYF. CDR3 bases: TGTGCCATCAGTGGCGGGCGCAAAGGAGAGCAGTACTTC.